The 6 T cell receptor beta chains reported below all come from one sample, sequenced in a study of long-term antiretroviral therapy in people with HIV. Researchers report immunoSEQ v3.0 was run at survey level. The protocol was immunoSEQ multiplex PCR, while the TCRdb copy is restricted to in-frame clones and leaves out a portion. The table shows around 27,000 clones, with 88% occurring only once. The input for sequencing was unsorted PBMCs, taken around 4.6 years after starting antiretroviral therapy. Every receptor here comes from a young man with HIV.

This chain connects TRBV9 to TRBJ1-1; D unclear. The length of the CDR3 is 16 residues. The germline gives CDR1 SGDLS, CDR2 YYNGEE. The ends were cut back, 3 bases at V and 8 bases at J, with 23 bases in the middle. CDR3 DNA sequence: TGTGCCAGCAGCGGACCCATATCGTCGGGGTACAAGGAAGCTTTCTTT. Translation gives CASSGPISSGYKEAFF.

This clone was recorded once. The genes are TRBV6-5 and TRBJ2-3; unclear D gene. Germline CDR1 and CDR2: MNHEY and SVGAGI. The CDR3 sequence is 14 residues long. Trimming shortened V by 7 bases and J by 4 bases, and 15 bases separated the two germline ends. DNA of the CDR3: TGTGCCAGCAAAACCCCCACGGTCGCAGATACGCAGTATTTT. The encoded protein is CASKTPTVADTQYF.

V and J are TRBV16 and TRBJ1-1; a weak D match, TRBD1 (5 bases). Germline values: CDR1 KGHSY, CDR2 FQNENV. This CDR3 spans 15 amino acids. The germline V and J ends were trimmed by 2 bases and 2 bases, with 12 bases remaining between them. CDR3 coding DNA: TGTGCCAGCAGCCAAGGGGGGGAACCAAACACTGAAGCTTTCTTT. This encodes CASSQGGEPNTEAFF.

The chain has TRBV5-1 and TRBJ1-2, with TRBD1 matching 7 bases. J gave up 3 bases and V 4 bases, and 3 bases lay outside the gene matches. CDR1 and CDR2 (germline): SGHRS, YFSETQ. The CDR3 runs 13 residues. The chain's CDR3 is CASSPQGDYGYTF. The CDR3 bases are TGCGCCAGCAGCCCGCAGGGGGACTATGGCTACACCTTC.

The chain has TRBV4-3 and TRBJ2-2; D is ambiguous. From germline, CDR1 is LGHNA and CDR2 YSLEER. Trimming stripped 5 bases from V and 1 base from J, with 17 bases between. The CDR3 covers 17 residues. In nucleotides, the CDR3 is TGCGCCAGCAGCGAAAACACCGAAACGGGGAACACCGGGGAGCTGTTTTTT. It encodes CASSENTETGNTGELFF.

The gene calls are TRBV29-1 and TRBJ2-7; 8 nucleotides match TRBD1. This CDR3 has 12 residues. Germline trimming cut 6 bases from V and 5 bases from J; bases unmatched to any gene: 6. The V gene's germline CDR1 is SQVTM and CDR2 ANQGSEA. CDR3 DNA sequence: TGCAGCGTGGGCAGGGGGCCGCACGAGCAGTACTTC. Its protein is CSVGRGPHEQYF.